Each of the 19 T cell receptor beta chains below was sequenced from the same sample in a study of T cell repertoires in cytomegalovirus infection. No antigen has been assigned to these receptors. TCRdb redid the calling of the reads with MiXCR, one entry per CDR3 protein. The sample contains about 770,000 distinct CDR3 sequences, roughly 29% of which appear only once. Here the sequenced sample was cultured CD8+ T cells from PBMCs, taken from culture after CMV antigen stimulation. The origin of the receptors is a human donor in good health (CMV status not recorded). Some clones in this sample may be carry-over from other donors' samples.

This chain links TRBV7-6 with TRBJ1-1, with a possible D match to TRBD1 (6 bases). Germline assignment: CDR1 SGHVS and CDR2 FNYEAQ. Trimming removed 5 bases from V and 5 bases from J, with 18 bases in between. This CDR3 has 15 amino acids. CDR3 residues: CASSHLGGGRTEAFF. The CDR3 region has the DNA TGTGCCAGCAGCCACTTGGGAGGGGGAAGGACTGAAGCTTTCTTT. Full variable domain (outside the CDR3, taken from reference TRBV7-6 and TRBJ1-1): GAGVSQSPRYKVTKRGQDVALRCDPISGHVSLYWYRQALGQGPEFLTYFNYEAQQDKSGLPNDRFSAERPEGSISTLTIQRTEQRDSAMYRCASSHLGGGRTEAFFGQGTRLTVV.

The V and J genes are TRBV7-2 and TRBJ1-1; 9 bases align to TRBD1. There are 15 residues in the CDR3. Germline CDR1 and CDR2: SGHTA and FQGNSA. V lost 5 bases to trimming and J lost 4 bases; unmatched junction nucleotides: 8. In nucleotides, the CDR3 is TGTGCCAGCAGCGATCACAGGGGGCGCCCCACTGAAGCTTTCTTT. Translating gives CASSDHRGRPTEAFF.

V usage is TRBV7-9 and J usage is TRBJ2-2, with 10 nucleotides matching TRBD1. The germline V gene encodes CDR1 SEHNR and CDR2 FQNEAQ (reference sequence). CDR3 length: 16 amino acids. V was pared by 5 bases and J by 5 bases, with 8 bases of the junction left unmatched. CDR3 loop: CASSNPGQGNTGELFF. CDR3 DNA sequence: TGTGCCAGCAGCAACCCGGGACAGGGGAATACCGGGGAGCTGTTTTTT. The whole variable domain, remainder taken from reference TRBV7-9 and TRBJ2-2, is DTGVSQNPRHKITKRGQNVTFRCDPISEHNRLYWYRQTLGQGPEFLTYFQNEAQLEKSRLLSDRFSAERPKGSFSTLEIQRTEQGDSAMYLCASSNPGQGNTGELFFGEGSRLTVL.

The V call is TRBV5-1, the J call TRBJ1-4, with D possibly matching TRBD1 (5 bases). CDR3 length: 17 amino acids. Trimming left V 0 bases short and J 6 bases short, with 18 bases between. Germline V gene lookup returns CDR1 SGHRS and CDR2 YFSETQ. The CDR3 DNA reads TGCGCCAGCAGCTTGGAGGCCTGGGGGACCCTTGATGAAAAACTGTTTTTT. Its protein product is CASSLEAWGTLDEKLFF.

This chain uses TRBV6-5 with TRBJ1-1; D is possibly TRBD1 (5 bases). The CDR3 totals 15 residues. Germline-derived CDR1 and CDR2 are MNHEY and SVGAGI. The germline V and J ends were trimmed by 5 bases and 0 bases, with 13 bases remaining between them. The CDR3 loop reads CASSQTGTLNTEAFF. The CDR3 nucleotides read TGTGCCAGCAGTCAAACGGGGACCCTGAACACTGAAGCTTTCTTT.

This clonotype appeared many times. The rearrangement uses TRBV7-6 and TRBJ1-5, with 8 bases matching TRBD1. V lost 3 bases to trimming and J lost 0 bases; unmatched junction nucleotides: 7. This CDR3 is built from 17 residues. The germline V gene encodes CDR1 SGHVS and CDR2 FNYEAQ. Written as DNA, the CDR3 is TGTGCCAGCAGCTTCCGACAGGGGATCTATAGCAATCAGCCCCAGCATTTT. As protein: CASSFRQGIYSNQPQHF.

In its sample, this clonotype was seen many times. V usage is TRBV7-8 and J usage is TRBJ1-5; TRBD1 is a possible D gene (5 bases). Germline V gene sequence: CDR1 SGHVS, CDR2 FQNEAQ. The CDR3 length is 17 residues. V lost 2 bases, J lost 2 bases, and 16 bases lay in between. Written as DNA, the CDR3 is TGTGCCAGCAGCTTAAAGCAGGGTAGTAGGGGCAATCAGCCCCAGCATTTT. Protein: CASSLKQGSRGNQPQHF.

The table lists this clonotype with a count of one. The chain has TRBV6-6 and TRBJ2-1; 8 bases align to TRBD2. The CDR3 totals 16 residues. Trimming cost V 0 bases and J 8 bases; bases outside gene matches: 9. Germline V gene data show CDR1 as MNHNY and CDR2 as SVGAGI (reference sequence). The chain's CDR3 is CASSYSRAGAKYEQFF. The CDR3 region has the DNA TGTGCCAGCAGTTACTCGAGAGCGGGGGCGAAGTATGAGCAGTTCTTC.

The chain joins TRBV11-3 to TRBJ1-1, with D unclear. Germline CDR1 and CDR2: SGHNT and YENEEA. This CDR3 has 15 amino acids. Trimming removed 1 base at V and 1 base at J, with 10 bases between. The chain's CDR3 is CASSLGSFPNTEAFF. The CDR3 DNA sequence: TGTGCCAGCAGCTTAGGTTCCTTTCCGAACACTGAAGCTTTCTTT.

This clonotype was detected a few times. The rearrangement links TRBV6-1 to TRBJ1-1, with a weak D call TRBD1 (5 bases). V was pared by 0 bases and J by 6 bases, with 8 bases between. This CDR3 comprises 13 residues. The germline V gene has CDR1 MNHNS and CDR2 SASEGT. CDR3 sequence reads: CASSEAAGPEAFF. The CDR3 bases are TGTGCCAGCAGTGAAGCGGCAGGGCCTGAAGCTTTCTTT.

The CDR3 DNA reads TGCAGCGTTAAGGTCACCGGGGAGCTGTTTTTT. It specifies CSVKVTGELFF. The chain recombines TRBV29-1 with TRBJ2-2, with D unclear. Germline assignment: CDR1 SQVTM and CDR2 ANQGSEA. This CDR3 contains 11 residues. Trimming took off 5 bases at V and 4 bases at J, with 5 bases between the two ends.

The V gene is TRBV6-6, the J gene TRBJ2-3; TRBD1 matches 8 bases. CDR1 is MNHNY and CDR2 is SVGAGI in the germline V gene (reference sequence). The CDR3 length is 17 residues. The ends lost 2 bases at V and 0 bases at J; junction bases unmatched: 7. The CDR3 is CASSYPPDRASTDTQYF. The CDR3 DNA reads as TGTGCCAGCAGTTACCCCCCGGACAGGGCTAGCACAGATACGCAGTATTTT.

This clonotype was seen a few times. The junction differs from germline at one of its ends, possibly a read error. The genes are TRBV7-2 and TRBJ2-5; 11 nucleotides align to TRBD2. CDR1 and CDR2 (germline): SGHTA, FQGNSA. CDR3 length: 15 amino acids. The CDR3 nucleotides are TGTGCCAGCAGATTAGCGGGGGGGCCTGAAGAGACCCAGTACTTC. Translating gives CASRLAGGPEETQYF.

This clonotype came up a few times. As DNA, the CDR3 is TGTGCCAGCACTCAGTCGGTGAACACTGAAGCTTTCTTT. This gives the protein CASTQSVNTEAFF. The chain employs TRBV6-6 and TRBJ1-1; D gene uncertain. The length of the CDR3 is 13 residues. Germline V lookup: CDR1 MNHNY, CDR2 SVGAGI (reference sequence). Trimming took 7 bases from V and 0 from J, leaving 9 bases between them.

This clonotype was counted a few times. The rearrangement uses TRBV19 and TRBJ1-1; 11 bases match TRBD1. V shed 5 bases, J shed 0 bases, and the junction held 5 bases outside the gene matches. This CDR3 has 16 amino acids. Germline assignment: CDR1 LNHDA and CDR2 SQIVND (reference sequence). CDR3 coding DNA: TGTGCCAGTAGTCAGGGACAGGGGGGAATGAACACTGAAGCTTTCTTT. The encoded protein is CASSQGQGGMNTEAFF.

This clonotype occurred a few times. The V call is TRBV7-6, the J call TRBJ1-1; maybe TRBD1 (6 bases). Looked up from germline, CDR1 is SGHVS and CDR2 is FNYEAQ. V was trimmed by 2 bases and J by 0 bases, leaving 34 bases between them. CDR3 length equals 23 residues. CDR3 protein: CASSLKGVTGDWLLGVVNTEAFF. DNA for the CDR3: TGTGCCAGCAGCTTAAAGGGGGTGACTGGTGACTGGCTGCTGGGGGTTGTGAACACTGAAGCTTTCTTT.

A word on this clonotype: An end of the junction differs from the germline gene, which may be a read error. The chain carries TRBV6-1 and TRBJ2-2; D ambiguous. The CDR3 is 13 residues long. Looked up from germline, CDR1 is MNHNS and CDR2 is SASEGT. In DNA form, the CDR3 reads TGTGCCAGCACTGAATGGGTTACCGGGGAGCTGTTTTTT. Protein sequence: CASTEWVTGELFF.

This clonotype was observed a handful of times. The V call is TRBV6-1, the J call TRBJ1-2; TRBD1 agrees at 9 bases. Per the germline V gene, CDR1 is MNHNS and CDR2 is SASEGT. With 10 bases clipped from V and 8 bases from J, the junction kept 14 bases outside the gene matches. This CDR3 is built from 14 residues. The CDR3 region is CATTTGGSIGGYTF. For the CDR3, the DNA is TGTGCCACCACTACAGGGGGCTCGATCGGAGGCTACACCTTC.

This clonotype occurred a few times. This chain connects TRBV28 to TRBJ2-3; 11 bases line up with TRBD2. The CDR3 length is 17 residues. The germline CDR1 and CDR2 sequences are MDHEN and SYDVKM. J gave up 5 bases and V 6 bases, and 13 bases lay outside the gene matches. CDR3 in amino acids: CASSQPLISGGGDTQYF. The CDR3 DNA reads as TGTGCCAGCAGCCAACCCCTAATTAGCGGGGGGGGAGATACGCAGTATTTT.